There are many counts of the clone carrying this TCR beta chain. Per the germline V gene, CDR1 is ENHRY and CDR2 is SYGVKD. CDR3 length: 15 residues. Trimming took 4 bases from V and 4 from J; bases not matched to a gene: 8. This sample is drawn from a study of identical twins. MiXCR, applied by TCRdb to the 5' RACE reads, yields one record per CDR3 protein. The table has 690,000 or so distinct CDR3 sequences, 5.5% to 6.5% seen once; the top ten hold around 1.7%. The rearrangement joins TRBV10-3 to TRBJ2-3; TRBD1 matches at 7 bases. Sequenced input: naive T cells sorted from blood. The source is a man younger than 35 in good health. This CDR3 reads CAISATGDAADTQYF. CDR3 nucleotides: TGTGCCATCAGTGCCACAGGGGACGCCGCAGATACGCAGTATTTT.